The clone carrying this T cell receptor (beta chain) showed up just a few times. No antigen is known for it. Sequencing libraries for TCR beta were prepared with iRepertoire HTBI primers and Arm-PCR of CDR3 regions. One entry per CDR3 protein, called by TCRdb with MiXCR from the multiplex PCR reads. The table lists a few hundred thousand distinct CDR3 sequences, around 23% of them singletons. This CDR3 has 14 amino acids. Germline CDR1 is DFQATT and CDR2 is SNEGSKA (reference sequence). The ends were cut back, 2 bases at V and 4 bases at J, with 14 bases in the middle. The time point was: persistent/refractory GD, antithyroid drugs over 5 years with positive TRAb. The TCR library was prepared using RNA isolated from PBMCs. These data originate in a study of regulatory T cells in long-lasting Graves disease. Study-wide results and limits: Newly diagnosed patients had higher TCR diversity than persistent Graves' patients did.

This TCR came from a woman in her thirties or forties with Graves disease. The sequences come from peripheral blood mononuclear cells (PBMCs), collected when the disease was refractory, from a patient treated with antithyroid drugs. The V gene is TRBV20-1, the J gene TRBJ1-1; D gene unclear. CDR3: CSARLSTRSTEAFF. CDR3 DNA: TGCAGTGCTAGACTTTCGACTCGTTCCACTGAAGCTTTCTTT.